This TCR beta chain was obtained from a study of T cell responses to AZD1222 COVID-19 vaccine. Study conclusions and caveats: A mostly white British donor set with more females was recruited, and clonal diversity was possibly underestimated. After two AZD1222 doses, spike-specific TCR breadth and depth rose versus day 0. Distributed over spike, vaccine-associated CD4 TCRs predominated at 160-218 and 743-854.

The method was immunoSEQ multiplex PCR; TCRdb's version includes in-frame clones alone and lacks a portion of them. The sample records around 140,000 clones, about 92% being singletons. With respect to this clone: Its target is unknown.

The starting material was peripheral blood, obtained 28 days after the second AZD1222 dose. This TCR derives from an adult who received the AZD1222 COVID-19 vaccine.

The CDR3 protein is CAWNRPSVEAFF. CDR3 coding DNA: TGTGCCTGGAATAGGCCTTCGGTTGAAGCTTTCTTT. V and J are TRBV30 and TRBJ1-1, with unresolved D. Per germline, CDR1 GTSNPN and CDR2 SVGIG (reference sequence). The CDR3 has 12 residues. Trimming shortened V by 4 bases and J by 7 bases, and 13 bases separated the two germline ends.